This T cell receptor (beta chain) was identified in a study of T cell responses to AZD1222 COVID-19 vaccine. General observations from the study: Females outnumbered males among donors, who were mostly white British; clonal diversity was possibly underestimated.

The CDR3 contains 12 residues. V shed 0 bases and J shed 7 bases, with 7 bases lying between them. Germline values: CDR1 GTSNPN, CDR2 SVGIG (reference sequence). The repertoire was sequenced with immunoSEQ multiplex PCR; TCRdb's copy has only in-frame clones and lacks some. The sample records around 120,000 clones, around 90% being singletons. Of note for this clone: What it recognizes is unknown.

The starting material was peripheral blood, obtained 28 days after the second AZD1222 dose. This clonotype was obtained from an adult who received the AZD1222 COVID-19 vaccine. The J gene is TRBJ2-1, the V gene TRBV30; D call uncertain. CDR3 in amino acids: CAWSVTENEQFF. The CDR3 coding sequence is TGTGCCTGGAGTGTAACCGAGAATGAGCAGTTCTTC.